These 6 T cell receptor beta chains were all obtained from the same sample, sequenced in a study of blood T cell repertoires in COVID-19. Profiling relied on immunoSEQ multiplex PCR, and the TCRdb table lists in-frame clones only, not all of them. The sample lists around 500,000 clones; roughly nine tenths were seen once. The specimen sequenced was PBMCs or T cells enriched from blood (not recorded which). Source of these receptors: an older woman who had recovered from COVID-19.

The gene calls are TRBV27 and TRBJ2-3, with D unresolved. The CDR3 sequence is 15 residues long. With 3 bases removed from V and 4 bases from J, the gap between germline ends came to 14 bases. The germline CDR1 and CDR2 sequences are MNHEY and SMNVEV (reference sequence). Written as DNA, the CDR3 is TGTGCCAGCAGTTTGGGCACAGTATTCCCAGATACGCAGTATTTT. It is translated as CASSLGTVFPDTQYF.

This chain connects TRBV6-5 to TRBJ1-4, with TRBD1 identical over 7 bases. The CDR3 extends over 14 amino acids. Per germline, CDR1 MNHEY and CDR2 SVGAGI. Unmatched junction bases numbered 12, after V lost 7 bases and J lost 10 bases. CDR3 in amino acids: CASTPGGKGGKLFF. In DNA, the CDR3 is TGTGCCAGCACCCCAGGGGGGAAAGGTGGAAAACTGTTTTTT.

Worth noting for this clone: Other DNA sequences from this sample encode an identical CDR3 as well. This chain joins TRBV6-1 and TRBJ1-6, with D possibly matching TRBD1 (6 bases). V was shortened by 2 bases and J by 7 bases, with 9 bases between the two germline ends. Germline assignment: CDR1 MNHNS and CDR2 SASEGT. The CDR3 consists of 14 residues. CDR3 in amino acids: CASSEPRGNSPLHF. Written as DNA, the CDR3 is TGTGCCAGCAGTGAACCCAGGGGAAATTCACCCCTCCACTTT.

The J gene is TRBJ2-2, the V gene TRBV2; no definite D call. V lost 0 bases to trimming and J lost 6 bases, with 5 bases between them. This CDR3 spans 13 amino acids. Per germline, CDR1 SNHLY and CDR2 FYNNEI. CDR3 nucleotide sequence: TGTGCCAGCAGTGAAGCGGGCGCCGGGGAGCTGTTTTTT. Translation: CASSEAGAGELFF.

The chain links TRBV24-1 to TRBJ1-5; TRBD1 matches 9 bases. The germline V gene has CDR1 KGHDR and CDR2 SFDVKD. V lost 4 bases, J lost 2 bases, and 11 bases stayed unmatched. The CDR3 length is 18 residues. The CDR3 sequence is CATSELRSTGGGNQPQHF. The CDR3, as DNA: TGTGCCACCAGTGAGCTGAGATCGACAGGGGGTGGCAATCAGCCCCAGCATTTT.

The chain is built from TRBV3-1 (or the pseudogene TRBV3-2) and TRBJ1-2; 9 bases are shared with TRBD1. This CDR3 comprises 16 residues. Germline V lookup: CDR1 LGHDT, CDR2 YNNKEL (reference sequence). V was pared by 2 bases and J by 7 bases, with 11 bases of the junction left unmatched. CDR3 sequence: CASSQSGTGGLGGYTF. The DNA of the CDR3 is TGTGCCAGCAGCCAAAGCGGAACAGGGGGCTTGGGTGGCTACACCTTC.